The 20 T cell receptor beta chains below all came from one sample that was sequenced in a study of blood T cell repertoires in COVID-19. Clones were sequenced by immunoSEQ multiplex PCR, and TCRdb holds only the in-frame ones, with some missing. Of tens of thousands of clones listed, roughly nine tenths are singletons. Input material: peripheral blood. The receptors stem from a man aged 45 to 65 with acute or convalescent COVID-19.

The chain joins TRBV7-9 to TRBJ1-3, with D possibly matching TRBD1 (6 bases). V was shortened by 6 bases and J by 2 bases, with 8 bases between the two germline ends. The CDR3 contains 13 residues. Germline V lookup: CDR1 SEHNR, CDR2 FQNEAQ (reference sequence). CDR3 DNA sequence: TGTGCCAGCAGACCAGGGGCTGGAAACACCATATATTTT. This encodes CASRPGAGNTIYF.

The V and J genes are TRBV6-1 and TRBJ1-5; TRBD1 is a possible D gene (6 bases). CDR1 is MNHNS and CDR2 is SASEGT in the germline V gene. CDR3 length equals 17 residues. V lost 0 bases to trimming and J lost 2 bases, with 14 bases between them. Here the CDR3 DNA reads TGTGCCAGCAGTGAAGCGGGAGCAGGGGCCGGCAATCAGCCCCAGCATTTT. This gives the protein CASSEAGAGAGNQPQHF.

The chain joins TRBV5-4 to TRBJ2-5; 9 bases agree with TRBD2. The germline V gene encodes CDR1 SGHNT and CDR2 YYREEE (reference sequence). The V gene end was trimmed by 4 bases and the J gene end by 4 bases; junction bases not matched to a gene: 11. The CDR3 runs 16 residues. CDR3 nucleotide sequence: TGTGCCAGCAGCGGGGGTGCCGGGACTAGCACAGAGACCCAGTACTTC. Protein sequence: CASSGGAGTSTETQYF.

The CDR3 nucleotides read TGTGCCAGCAGTTTACGGGGGAGGTCCGGGAGCTACGAGCAGTACTTC. Amino acids: CASSLRGRSGSYEQYF. This sequence joins TRBV27 and TRBJ2-7, with D perhaps matching TRBD2 (6 bases). Germline CDR1 MNHEY, CDR2 SMNVEV (reference sequence). V was cut by 2 bases and J by 3 bases, with 17 bases left in between. The CDR3 extends over 16 amino acids.

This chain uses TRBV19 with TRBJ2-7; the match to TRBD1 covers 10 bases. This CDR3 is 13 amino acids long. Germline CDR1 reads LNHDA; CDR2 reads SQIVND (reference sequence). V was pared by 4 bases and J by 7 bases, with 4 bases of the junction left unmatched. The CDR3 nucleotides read TGTGCCAGTAGTAGGACAGGGGGTGATGAGCAGTACGTC. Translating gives CASSRTGGDEQYV.

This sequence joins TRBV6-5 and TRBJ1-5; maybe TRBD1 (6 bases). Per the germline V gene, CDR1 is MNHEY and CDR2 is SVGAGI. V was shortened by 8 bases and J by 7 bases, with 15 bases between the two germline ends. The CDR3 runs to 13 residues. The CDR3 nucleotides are TGTGCCAGCGCACAGGGTCTACTACAGCCCCAGCATTTT. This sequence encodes CASAQGLLQPQHF.

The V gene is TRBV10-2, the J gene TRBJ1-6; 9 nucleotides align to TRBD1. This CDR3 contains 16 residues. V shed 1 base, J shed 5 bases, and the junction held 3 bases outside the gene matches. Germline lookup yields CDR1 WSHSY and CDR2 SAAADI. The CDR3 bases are TGCGCCAGCAGTGAGTTTGGGACAGGGAATAATTCACCCCTCCACTTT. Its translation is CASSEFGTGNNSPLHF.

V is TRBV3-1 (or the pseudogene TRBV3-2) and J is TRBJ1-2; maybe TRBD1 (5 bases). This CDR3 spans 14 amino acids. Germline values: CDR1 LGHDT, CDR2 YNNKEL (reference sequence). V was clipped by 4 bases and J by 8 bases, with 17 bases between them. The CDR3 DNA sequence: TGTGCCAGCAGCCTATCTGGGGGGGTTAGCGGCTACACCTTC. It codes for CASSLSGGVSGYTF.

As DNA, the CDR3 is TGTGCCAGCACAGGGGACAGAGACCACGAGCAGTACTTC. Translation gives CASTGDRDHEQYF. The chain links TRBV6-5 to TRBJ2-7; 7 nucleotides line up with TRBD1. The CDR3 is 13 amino acids. Unmatched junction bases numbered 8, after V lost 7 bases and J lost 5 bases. The V gene's germline CDR1 is MNHEY and CDR2 SVGAGI.

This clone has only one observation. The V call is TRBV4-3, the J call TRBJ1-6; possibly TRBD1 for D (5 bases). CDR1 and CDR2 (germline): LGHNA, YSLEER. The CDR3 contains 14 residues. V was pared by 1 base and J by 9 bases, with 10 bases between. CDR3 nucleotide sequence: TGCGCCAGCAGCCAAGCAGGGTTCTCTTCACCCCTCCACTTT. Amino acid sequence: CASSQAGFSSPLHF.

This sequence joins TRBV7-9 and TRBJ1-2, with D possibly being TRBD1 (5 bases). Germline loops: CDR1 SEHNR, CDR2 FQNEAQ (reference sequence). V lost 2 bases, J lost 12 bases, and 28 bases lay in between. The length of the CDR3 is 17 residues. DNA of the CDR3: TGTGCCAGCAGCTTATTGGAGACAGCCACTCCCTATGGCTACGACACCTTC. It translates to CASSLLETATPYGYDTF.

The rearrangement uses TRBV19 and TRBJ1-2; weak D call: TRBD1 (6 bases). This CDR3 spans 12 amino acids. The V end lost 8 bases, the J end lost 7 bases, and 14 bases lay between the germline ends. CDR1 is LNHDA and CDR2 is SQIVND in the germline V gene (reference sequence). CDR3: CASRTGNGGYTF. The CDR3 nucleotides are TGTGCCAGTCGTACAGGGAATGGTGGCTACACCTTC. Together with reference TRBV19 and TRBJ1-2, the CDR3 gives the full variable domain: DGGITQSPKYLFRKEGQNVTLSCEQNLNHDAMYWYRQDPGQGLRLIYYSQIVNDFQKGDIAEGYSVSREKKESFPLTVTSAQKNPTAFYLCASRTGNGGYTFGSGTRLTVV.

The CDR3 sequence is CASSPYRGDEQYF. The CDR3, as DNA: TGTGCCAGCAGTCCCTACAGGGGGGACGAGCAGTACTTC. The chain couples TRBV27 to TRBJ2-7; 8 bases are shared with TRBD1. With 5 bases clipped from V and 5 bases from J, the junction kept 5 bases outside the gene matches. CDR3 length: 13 amino acids. Germline values: CDR1 MNHEY, CDR2 SMNVEV (reference sequence).

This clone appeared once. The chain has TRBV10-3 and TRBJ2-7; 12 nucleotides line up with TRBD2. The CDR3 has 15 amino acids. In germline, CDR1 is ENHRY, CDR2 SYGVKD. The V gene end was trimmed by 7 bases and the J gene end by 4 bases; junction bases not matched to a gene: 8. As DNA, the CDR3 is TGTGCCATCACCATAGAGACTAGCGGGAGTTACGAGCAGTACTTC. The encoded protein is CAITIETSGSYEQYF.

This chain's CDR3 is CASSYRVAGGPTDTQYF. The CDR3 region has the DNA TGTGCCAGCAGCTATAGGGTGGCAGGGGGTCCCACAGATACGCAGTATTTT. The rearrangement uses TRBV7-2 and TRBJ2-3; TRBD1 matches at 7 bases. The CDR3 extends over 17 amino acids. The trim removed 4 bases at V and 2 bases at J, leaving 12 bases unmatched. CDR1 is SGHTA, CDR2 FQGNSA, per germline.

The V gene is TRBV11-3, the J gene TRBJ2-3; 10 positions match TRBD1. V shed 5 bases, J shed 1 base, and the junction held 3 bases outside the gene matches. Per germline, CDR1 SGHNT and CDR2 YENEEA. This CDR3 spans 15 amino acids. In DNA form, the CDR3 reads TGTGCCAGCAGCAAGACAGGGGGCGGCACAGATACGCAGTATTTT. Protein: CASSKTGGGTDTQYF.

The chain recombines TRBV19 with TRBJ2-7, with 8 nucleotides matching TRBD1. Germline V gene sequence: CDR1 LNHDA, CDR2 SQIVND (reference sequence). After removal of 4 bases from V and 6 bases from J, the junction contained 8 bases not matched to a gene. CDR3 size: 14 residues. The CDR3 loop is CASSRRDRSLEQYF. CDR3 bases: TGTGCCAGTAGTAGACGGGACAGGAGTCTCGAGCAGTACTTC.

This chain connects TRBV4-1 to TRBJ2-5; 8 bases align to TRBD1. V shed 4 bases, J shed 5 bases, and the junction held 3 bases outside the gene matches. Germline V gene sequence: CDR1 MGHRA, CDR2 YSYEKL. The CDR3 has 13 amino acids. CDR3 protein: CASSRYRGETQYF. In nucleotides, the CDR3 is TGCGCCAGCAGCCGCTACAGGGGGGAGACCCAGTACTTC.

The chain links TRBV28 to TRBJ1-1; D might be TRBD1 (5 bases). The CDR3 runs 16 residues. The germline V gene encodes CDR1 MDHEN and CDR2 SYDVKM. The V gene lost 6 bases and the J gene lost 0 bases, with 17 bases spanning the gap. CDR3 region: CASRTSRRGVNTEAFF. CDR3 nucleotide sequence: TGTGCCAGCAGAACCTCAAGGAGGGGAGTGAACACTGAAGCTTTCTTT.

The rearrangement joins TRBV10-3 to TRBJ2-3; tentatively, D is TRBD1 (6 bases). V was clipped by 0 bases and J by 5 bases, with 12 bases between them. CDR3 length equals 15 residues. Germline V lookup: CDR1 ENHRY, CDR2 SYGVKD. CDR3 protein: CAISESGGQLDTQYF. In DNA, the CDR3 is TGTGCCATCAGTGAGTCTGGCGGACAGTTAGATACGCAGTATTTT.